The 23 T cell receptor beta chains below were found in one sample sequenced in a study of T cell clones after liver transplantation. Assay: immunoSEQ multiplex PCR; the TCRdb copy retains only in-frame clones and omits some. The sample contains about 21,000 clones, approximately 93% of which appear only once. Source: CD8+ T cells from blood, taken less than 27 months after liver transplant. The receptor source for this set is a human patient who received a liver transplant. Certain T cells may be donor cells from the graft.

The V gene is TRBV28, the J gene TRBJ2-3; 8 positions match TRBD1. This CDR3 has 15 amino acids. The germline V gene has CDR1 MDHEN and CDR2 SYDVKM. Trimming at V came to 7 bases and at J to 0 bases, leaving 6 bases not matched to a gene. The CDR3 sequence is CASTPGQGSTDTQYF. The CDR3 nucleotides read TGTGCCAGCACCCCCGGACAGGGTAGCACAGATACGCAGTATTTT.

The CDR3 DNA follows: TGCGCCAGCAGCGAAGGGACTAGCTTGGCCTACGAGCAGTACTTC. This encodes CASSEGTSLAYEQYF. The chain joins TRBV4-3 to TRBJ2-7; 9 bases line up with TRBD2. The CDR3 contains 15 residues. Germline V CDR1 and CDR2: LGHNA, YSLEER. Trimming removed 5 bases from V and 2 bases from J; junction bases left unmatched: 7.

This chain uses TRBV27 with TRBJ2-2; 7 positions match TRBD1. This CDR3 spans 14 amino acids. After removal of 6 bases from V and 3 bases from J, the junction contained 4 bases not matched to a gene. CDR1 is MNHEY, CDR2 SMNVEV, per germline (reference sequence). The CDR3, as DNA: TGTGCCAGCAGGACAGGGAAAGACACCGGGGAGCTGTTTTTT. As protein: CASRTGKDTGELFF.

The chain has TRBV9 and TRBJ2-3; tentatively, D is TRBD2 (6 bases). Trimming pared 1 base from V and 6 bases from J, leaving 12 bases between. The CDR3 sequence is 14 residues long. Per the germline V gene, CDR1 is SGDLS and CDR2 is YYNGEE. Here the CDR3 DNA reads TGTGCCAGCAGCGTACCCGGGAGTGGTGATACGCAGTATTTT. Translation gives CASSVPGSGDTQYF.

V is TRBV9 and J is TRBJ1-2; TRBD1 is a possible D gene (6 bases). The V and J ends lost 2 bases and 4 bases respectively, with 12 bases between them. Germline values: CDR1 SGDLS, CDR2 YYNGEE. This CDR3 has 14 amino acids. The DNA of the CDR3 is TGTGCCAGCAGCGTGGACAGTTCGCCCTATGGCTACACCTTC. Its protein is CASSVDSSPYGYTF.

This chain uses TRBV19 with TRBJ2-5; D ambiguous. The ends were cut back, 3 bases at V and 5 bases at J, with 10 bases in the middle. The germline V gene encodes CDR1 LNHDA and CDR2 SQIVND (reference sequence). The CDR3 runs to 13 residues. The CDR3 here is CASSIAALETQYF. Written as DNA, the CDR3 is TGTGCCAGTAGTATTGCAGCCCTGGAGACCCAGTACTTC.

The V gene is TRBV4-1, the J gene TRBJ2-7, with 10 bases aligning to TRBD2. V was clipped by 3 bases and J by 4 bases; unmatched bases: 21. The V gene's germline CDR1 is MGHRA and CDR2 YSYEKL. CDR3 length: 20 residues. CDR3 protein: CASSQASGGLKREGLYEQYF. The CDR3 nucleotides are TGCGCCAGCAGCCAGGCTTCGGGGGGTCTCAAGCGGGAGGGGTTGTACGAGCAGTACTTC.

The rearrangement uses TRBV11-2 and TRBJ2-1; TRBD2 aligns across 9 bases. This CDR3 has 15 amino acids. V was clipped by 2 bases and J by 10 bases; unmatched bases: 9. Germline-derived CDR1 and CDR2 are SGHAT and FQNNGV. This CDR3 reads CASSLQGGGGPEQFF. CDR3 bases: TGTGCCAGCAGCTTACAGGGCGGGGGGGGGCCCGAGCAGTTCTTC.

The gene calls are TRBV28 and TRBJ2-3, with TRBD2 matching over 7 bases. J gave up 0 bases and V 5 bases, and 11 bases lay outside the gene matches. This CDR3 contains 17 residues. Per the germline V gene, CDR1 is MDHEN and CDR2 is SYDVKM. CDR3 residues: CASSPGVSGVSTDTQYF. The CDR3 DNA is TGTGCCAGCAGTCCGGGGGTGAGCGGGGTTAGCACAGATACGCAGTATTTT.

V gene TRBV2 combines with J gene TRBJ1-4; unclear D gene. V dropped 2 bases and J dropped 2 bases, with 9 bases sitting between them. Germline CDR1 SNHLY, CDR2 FYNNEI. This CDR3 is built from 15 residues. The DNA of the CDR3 is TGTGCCAGCAGTGAATTGGGGAAGACTAATGAAAAACTGTTTTTT. This encodes CASSELGKTNEKLFF.

V gene TRBV9 combines with J gene TRBJ1-3; D is unclear. This CDR3 has 15 residues. Germline loops: CDR1 SGDLS, CDR2 YYNGEE. Trimming stripped 1 base from V and 0 bases from J, with 8 bases between. The CDR3 loop reads CASSVRTGSGNTIYF. The CDR3, as DNA: TGTGCCAGCAGCGTACGGACGGGCTCTGGAAACACCATATATTTT.

The gene calls are TRBV28 and TRBJ1-5, with a possible D match to TRBD1 (5 bases). The CDR3 consists of 13 residues. Trimming removed 6 bases from V and 3 bases from J, with 9 bases in between. Germline CDR1 and CDR2: MDHEN and SYDVKM. This CDR3 is CASSRDHNQPQHF. CDR3 nucleotides: TGTGCCAGCAGCAGGGACCACAATCAGCCCCAGCATTTT.

This chain links TRBV27 with TRBJ2-2; D could derive from TRBD1 or TRBD2 (5 bases each). CDR1 and CDR2 (germline): MNHEY, SMNVEV (reference sequence). V lost 7 bases, J lost 3 bases, and 15 bases lay in between. The CDR3 loop spans 15 amino acids. For the CDR3, the DNA is TGTGCCAGCATCCCCACCGTGGGGGACACCGGGGAGCTGTTTTTT. This encodes CASIPTVGDTGELFF.

The chain links TRBV5-4 to TRBJ1-1; weak D call: TRBD1 (5 bases). The CDR3 has 15 amino acids. Germline V gene data show CDR1 as SGHNT and CDR2 as YYREEE (reference sequence). Deletions cut 0 bases from V and 3 bases from J, with 12 bases between. The CDR3, as DNA: TGTGCCAGCAGCTTGGGGGGGATCGCGGACACTGAAGCTTTCTTT. It is translated as CASSLGGIADTEAFF.

The chain has TRBV7-9 and TRBJ1-1, with a tentative D call TRBD1 (5 bases). Germline V CDR1 and CDR2: SEHNR, FQNEAQ (reference sequence). This CDR3 contains 12 residues. Trimming cost V 5 bases and J 1 base, with 5 bases left between them. The CDR3 protein is CASSTGNTEAFF. CDR3 in DNA: TGTGCCAGCAGCACAGGGAACACTGAAGCTTTCTTT.

The chain is built from TRBV13 and TRBJ2-7; 7 nucleotides match TRBD1. There are 12 residues in the CDR3. Per germline, CDR1 PRHDT and CDR2 FYEKMQ (reference sequence). The junction had 3 bases not matched to a gene; V was cut back by 5 bases and J by 5 bases. For the CDR3, the DNA is TGTGCCAGCAGCGACAGGGCCCACGAGCAGTACTTC. This sequence encodes CASSDRAHEQYF.

The V and J genes are TRBV4-1 and TRBJ2-1; 9 bases are shared with TRBD2. Per the germline V gene, CDR1 is MGHRA and CDR2 is YSYEKL. V trimming: 8 bases; J trimming: 7 bases; junction bases outside the gene matches: 9. The CDR3 covers 14 residues. The CDR3 protein is CASGGRTSANEQFF. In DNA form, the CDR3 reads TGCGCCAGCGGGGGGCGGACTAGCGCTAATGAGCAGTTCTTC.

The genes are TRBV29-1 and TRBJ2-7; perhaps TRBD1 as D (6 bases). Germline CDR1 and CDR2: SQVTM and ANQGSEA. Deletions cut 1 base from V and 2 bases from J, with 9 bases between. The CDR3 contains 13 residues. This CDR3 reads CSVEGGQTYEQYF. The CDR3 nucleotides are TGCAGCGTTGAAGGGGGGCAGACCTACGAGCAGTACTTC.

The chain links TRBV7-2 to TRBJ2-7; 11 nucleotides line up with TRBD2. CDR1 is SGHTA and CDR2 is FQGNSA in the germline V gene. CDR3 length equals 16 residues. V lost 1 base and J lost 2; bases outside the gene matches: 4. The CDR3 spells CASSLEVAGGTYEQYF. CDR3 sequence (DNA): TGTGCCAGCAGCTTAGAAGTAGCGGGGGGGACCTACGAGCAGTACTTC.

This chain connects TRBV7-6 to TRBJ2-7, with 9 positions matching TRBD1. CDR1 is SGHVS, CDR2 FNYEAQ, per germline. The CDR3 loop spans 16 amino acids. Losses at the gene ends were 4 bases for V and 0 bases for J; bases not matched to a gene: 7. The DNA of the CDR3 is TGTGCCAGCAGCTCAACAGGGGGCGAGAGCTCCTACGAGCAGTACTTC. Residues: CASSSTGGESSYEQYF.

In nucleotides, the CDR3 is TGTGCCAGCAGCCTCCGAGGGGGGAACACTGAAGCTTTCTTT. It encodes CASSLRGGNTEAFF. The chain couples TRBV27 to TRBJ1-1; a possible D gene is TRBD1 (6 bases). Per germline, CDR1 MNHEY and CDR2 SMNVEV (reference sequence). CDR3 size: 14 residues. Between the trimmed V and J ends, which lost 6 bases and 1 base, there was a span of 12 bases.

The chain employs TRBV6-1 and TRBJ2-1, with D perhaps TRBD2 (6 bases). V was shortened by 11 bases and J by 8 bases, with 19 bases between the two germline ends. Per germline, CDR1 MNHNS and CDR2 SASEGT. This CDR3 has 13 residues. This CDR3 reads CAAQGGIDDEQFF. The DNA of the CDR3 is TGTGCCGCCCAGGGCGGGATCGACGATGAGCAGTTCTTC.

The chain carries TRBV4-3 and TRBJ1-3; 7 positions match TRBD1. Germline V gene lookup returns CDR1 LGHNA and CDR2 YSLEER. Trimming at V came to 1 base and at J to 0 bases, leaving 18 bases not matched to a gene. This CDR3 comprises 21 residues. This chain's CDR3 is CASSQVWGTLQGNFSGNTIYF. CDR3 DNA: TGCGCCAGCAGCCAAGTATGGGGAACCCTACAGGGGAACTTCTCTGGAAACACCATATATTTT.